This T cell receptor (beta chain) was found in a study of blood T cell repertoires in COVID-19. At the level of the study: Donors in the United States, Italy and Spain gave samples during acute or convalescent COVID-19. Nucleic acid was either cDNA or gDNA, and it came from T cells, B-cell-depleted T cells, or PBMCs.

As handled by the study authors: Estimation of nucleated cell counts relied on the amplification of reference gene primers. Sequencing was performed with immunoSEQ multiplex PCR; in TCRdb, only in-frame clones are kept and a portion is missing. V and J calls and clone size are as listed in that table; D and trimming were resolved from the DNA. The sample contains roughly 67,000 clones, roughly 84% of which appear only once. The clonotype comes from a man aged 50 to 60 with active COVID-19. The sample taken for sequencing was peripheral blood.

The CDR3 bases are TGTGCCAGCAGTTTACTCCAGTACGAGCAGTACTTC. Translated, it gives CASSLLQYEQYF. The rearrangement uses TRBV28 and TRBJ2-7; D is unclear. CDR3 length: 12 amino acids. The germline CDR1 and CDR2 sequences are MDHEN and SYDVKM. The V end was cut by 2 bases, the J end by 4 bases, with 6 bases between.